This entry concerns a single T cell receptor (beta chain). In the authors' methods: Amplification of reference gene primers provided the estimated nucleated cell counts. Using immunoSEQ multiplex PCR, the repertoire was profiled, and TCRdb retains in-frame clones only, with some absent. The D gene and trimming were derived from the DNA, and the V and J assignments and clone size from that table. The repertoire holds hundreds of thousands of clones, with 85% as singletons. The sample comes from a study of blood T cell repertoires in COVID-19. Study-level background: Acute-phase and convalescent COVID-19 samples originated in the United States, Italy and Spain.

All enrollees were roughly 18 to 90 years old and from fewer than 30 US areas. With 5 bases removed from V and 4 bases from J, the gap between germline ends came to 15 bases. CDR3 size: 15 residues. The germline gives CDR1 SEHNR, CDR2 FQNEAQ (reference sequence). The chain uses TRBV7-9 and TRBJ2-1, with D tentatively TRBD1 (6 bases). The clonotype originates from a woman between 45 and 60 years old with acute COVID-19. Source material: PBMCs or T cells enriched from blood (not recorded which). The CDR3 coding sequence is TGTGCCAGCAGCGAGGGGGTACCCGTGTACAATGAGCAGTTCTTC. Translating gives CASSEGVPVYNEQFF.